Each of the 2 T cell receptor beta chains below was sequenced from the same sample in a study of identical twins. MiXCR, run by TCRdb on the 5' RACE reads, gives a single entry per CDR3 protein. In the table there are about 470,000 distinct CDR3 sequences, roughly 26% of which are singletons. This sample was shared with a second study, whose subject was T cells expressing NK-cell markers.

The sequenced sample consisted of CD4+ T cells sorted from blood. The receptors were gathered from a woman between 18 and 29 years old in good health.

This clonotype occurred a few times. The chain joins TRBV12-3 or TRBV12-4 to TRBJ2-7; TRBD1 matches 7 bases. The V segment lost 7 bases and the J segment 4 bases; nucleotides outside the gene matches: 10. CDR3 length: 14 amino acids. The CDR3 DNA reads TGTGCCAGCACCACCACAGGGGCTAATTACGAGCAGTACTTC. Translating gives CASTTTGANYEQYF.

There are many counts of this clonotype. The rearrangement uses TRBV3-1 and TRBJ2-3, with 13 nucleotides matching TRBD2. Per the germline V gene, CDR1 is LGHDT and CDR2 is YNNKEL (reference sequence). The J segment lost 1 base and the V segment lost 2 bases, leaving 3 bases of the junction unmatched. The CDR3 has 17 amino acids. For the CDR3, the DNA is TGTGCCAGCAGCCAACCTGGACTAGCGGGGGGCACAGATACGCAGTATTTT. Translated: CASSQPGLAGGTDTQYF.